The 10 T cell receptor beta chains listed next were all sequenced from one sample in a study of T cell responses to AZD1222 COVID-19 vaccine. The protocol was immunoSEQ multiplex PCR, while the TCRdb copy is restricted to in-frame clones and leaves out a portion. There are some 120,000 clones in the sample; roughly 90% occur only once, and 0.8% to 1.1% lies in the top ten. Specimen: peripheral blood, collected on day 0 of AZD1222 vaccination. The receptors come from an adult in good health.

About this clone: Other DNA sequences in this sample translate to the same CDR3. The gene calls are TRBV6-5 and TRBJ1-1, with D possibly TRBD1 on 6 matching bases. Germline CDR1 MNHEY, CDR2 SVGAGI. V shed 2 bases and J shed 2 bases, with 6 bases lying between them. The CDR3 has 13 amino acids. CDR3 in amino acids: CASSYGGNTEAFF. CDR3 nucleotides: TGTGCCAGCAGTTACGGGGGCAACACTGAAGCTTTCTTT.

The CDR3 DNA sequence: TGTGCCGGGCCGGGGGGTGGAGACGAGCAGTACTTC. Translating gives CAGPGGGDEQYF. The chain employs TRBV27 and TRBJ2-7, with TRBD2 matching 7 bases. V was pared by 11 bases and J by 5 bases, with 9 bases of the junction left unmatched. This CDR3 is built from 12 residues. CDR1 and CDR2 (germline): MNHEY, SMNVEV (reference sequence).

The genes are TRBV5-1 and TRBJ2-7; D remains unclear. The germline gives CDR1 SGHRS, CDR2 YFSETQ. The CDR3 covers 13 residues. Trimming pared 2 bases from V and 3 bases from J, leaving 9 bases between. CDR3: CASSLNGYYEQYF. CDR3 coding DNA: TGCGCCAGCAGCTTAAACGGTTACTACGAGCAGTACTTC.

V gene TRBV2 combines with J gene TRBJ2-3, with 11 bases aligning to TRBD1. Germline V gives CDR1 SNHLY, CDR2 FYNNEI. This CDR3 is 14 amino acids long. With V trimmed by 6 bases and J by 4 bases, 3 bases remained unmatched. Here the CDR3 reads CASSEDRGPDTQYF. In nucleotides, the CDR3 is TGTGCCAGCAGCGAGGACAGGGGGCCAGATACGCAGTATTTT.

V is TRBV18 and J is TRBJ2-5, with TRBD2 matching 7 bases. The length of the CDR3 is 14 residues. With 3 bases clipped from V and 4 bases from J, the junction kept 5 bases outside the gene matches. The germline gives CDR1 KGHSH, CDR2 LQKENI. In DNA form, the CDR3 reads TGTGCCAGCTCACCTGAATGGGGGGGAGAGACCCAGTACTTC. It translates to CASSPEWGGETQYF.

J is TRBJ2-5 and V is TRBV18; D gene ambiguous. The V gene lost 0 bases and the J gene lost 4 bases, with 9 bases spanning the gap. The CDR3 length is 14 residues. CDR1 and CDR2 from the germline V gene are KGHSH and LQKENI. The chain's CDR3 is CASSPPGVRETQYF. CDR3 DNA: TGTGCCAGCTCACCACCTGGGGTTAGAGAGACCCAGTACTTC. Complete variable domain (other parts from reference TRBV18 and TRBJ2-5): NAGVMQNPRHLVRRRGQEARLRCSPMKGHSHVYWYRQLPEEGLKFMVYLQKENIIDESGMPKERFSAEFPKEGPSILRIQQVVRGDSAAYFCASSPPGVRETQYFGPGTRLLVL.

This clone was found once. The chain links TRBV9 to TRBJ2-2; 9 bases are a match to TRBD1. After removal of 4 bases from V and 4 bases from J, the junction contained 2 bases not matched to a gene. The germline V gene has CDR1 SGDLS and CDR2 YYNGEE. The CDR3 totals 14 residues. CDR3: CASSLTGGTGELFF. The DNA of the CDR3 is TGTGCCAGCAGCCTGACAGGGGGCACCGGGGAGCTGTTTTTT.

This sequence joins TRBV3-1 (or the pseudogene TRBV3-2) and TRBJ2-2; D is uncertain. Trimming removed 1 base at V and 5 bases at J, with 5 bases between. Germline lookup yields CDR1 LGHDT and CDR2 YNNKEL (reference sequence). The CDR3 is 13 residues long. The CDR3 here is CASSQGGTGELFF. Written as DNA, the CDR3 is TGTGCCAGCAGCCAAGGGGGAACCGGGGAGCTGTTTTTT.

The V gene is TRBV28, the J gene TRBJ1-2; 7 bases line up with TRBD1. From germline, CDR1 is MDHEN and CDR2 SYDVKM. This CDR3 is 13 amino acids long. The V gene end was trimmed by 3 bases and the J gene end by 8 bases; junction bases not matched to a gene: 6. This chain's CDR3 is CASSLTGRAGYTF. The CDR3 nucleotides read TGTGCCAGCAGTTTGACAGGGCGAGCGGGCTACACCTTC.

V gene TRBV5-1 combines with J gene TRBJ2-5, with a tentative D call TRBD1 (6 bases). CDR1 and CDR2 from the germline V gene are SGHRS and YFSETQ. V was cut by 5 bases and J by 3 bases, with 11 bases left in between. CDR3 size: 13 residues. The CDR3 spells CASSGDNKETQYF. In DNA form, the CDR3 reads TGCGCCAGCAGTGGGGACAACAAAGAGACCCAGTACTTC.